This T cell receptor (beta chain) stems from a study of blood T cell repertoires in COVID-19. Study-wide background: Samples of COVID-19 (acute and convalescent) were obtained from the United States, Italy and Spain. The cDNA or gDNA used as material had been derived from T cells, B-cell-depleted T cells, or PBMCs.

The germline V gene has CDR1 GTSNPN and CDR2 SVGIG (reference sequence). The CDR3 sequence is 15 residues long. V shed 4 bases and J 9 bases; nucleotides not matched to a gene: 9. Per the study methods: How many nucleated cells were present was estimated from reference gene primer amplification. Some clones are missing from TCRdb's copy, which holds only in-frame ones; the method was immunoSEQ multiplex PCR. Clone size and the V and J calls come from that table; the DNA yielded D and trimming. The sample records 200,000 to 250,000 clones, roughly 86% being singletons. The rearrangement joins TRBV30 to TRBJ2-1; 13 positions match TRBD2. The specimen was peripheral blood. The origin of this receptor is a woman aged 55-75 years with acute or convalescent COVID-19. For the CDR3, the DNA is TGTGCCTGGAACCCCGGACTAGCGGGAGTGAGTGAGCAGTTCTTC. This encodes CAWNPGLAGVSEQFF.